This entry concerns a single T cell receptor beta chain. The data were obtained in a study of blood T cell repertoires in COVID-19. Study-wide background: Samples representing acute and convalescent COVID-19 were sourced from the United States, Italy and Spain. In each case, the material was cDNA or gDNA derived from T cells, B-cell-depleted T cells, or PBMCs.

The CDR3 sequence is 13 residues long. Trimming removed 0 bases from V and 8 bases from J; junction bases left unmatched: 1. The germline CDR1 and CDR2 sequences are SGHAT and FQNNGV. The data were produced by immunoSEQ multiplex PCR, yet TCRdb's version contains in-frame clones alone and is incomplete. Seen here are some 90,000 clones, roughly nine tenths observed once, and the top ten hold more than 8%. The J gene is TRBJ2-4, the V gene TRBV11-2; 7 bases agree with TRBD2. Sequencing used peripheral blood. The receptor was isolated from a man aged 50 or older with acute or convalescent COVID-19. In DNA form, the CDR3 reads TGTGCCAGCAGCTTAGAGGGGAGGGACATTCAGTACTTC. Translated, it gives CASSLEGRDIQYF.